This entry is about one T cell receptor (beta chain). Its binding antigen is unknown. No much larger clonotype is one base removed from it; base qualities were not supplied. The data were obtained in a study of blood T cell repertoires in COVID-19 (dated by TCRdb to the early 2020s). Turning to the overall study: The collaborator samples originated in the United States, Italy and Spain and spanned the acute and convalescent phases of COVID-19. The sample metadata nearly always contained a de-identified subject ID, COVID-19 status, age in years and sex. The repertoires were released in a freely available public database meant as a resource for research on the immune response to SARS-CoV-2. Where available, HLA class I and class II types were taken from metadata supplied by the sample provider and were not determined by assay-based typing. The prospective study material was composed of cDNA or gDNA derived from T cells, B-cell-depleted T cells, or PBMCs. The samples were drawn from two sources: the first 160 participants of the ongoing ImmuneRACE study, and 1,000 to 1,500 subjects contributed by 6 global collaborators. Subjects who had been exposed to COVID-19, were actively infected with it, or had recovered from it provided the deeply sampled blood TCRbeta repertoires that made up the dataset. Overall study outcomes, separate from this receptor: The amount of clinical and demographic metadata varied by source and participant and was provided uncurated.

TCRbeta CDR3 regions were amplified from genomic DNA by means of the immunoSEQ Assay, a bias-controlled multiplex PCR. Per the source publication's procedure: Nucleated cell counts per sample were estimated from amplification of reference gene primers within the assay. Sequence reads were collapsed and filtered to measure the absolute abundance of every unique TCRbeta CDR3 rearrangement. Productive Simpson clonality was computed per sample as the square root of Simpson's diversity index over productive rearrangements. The table was pulled from immuneACCESS by TCRdb, which kept in-frame rearrangements only. Such tables lose some clones; where checked, under half of the loss comes from unresolved V genes, and the rest has no known cause. V and J calls and clone size are as listed in that table; D and trimming were resolved from the DNA. The sample table contains about 280,000 clones; only one count was recorded for around nine tenths of them. Under 2.5% of the sample is in the top ten clones.

The CDR3 runs 14 amino acids, cysteine and phenylalanine included. Just the 42-base CDR3 DNA is kept, in frame starting at base 1. The germline V and J ends show losses of 3 bases and 2 bases respectively, and no gene match explains 3 bases of the junction. Reading the germline V gene gives CDR1 KGHDR and CDR2 SFDVKD. The collaborating institutions used their own protocols to collect whole blood in K2EDTA tubes. For TCRbeta analysis, collaborator samples were shipped as frozen whole blood, as isolated PBMCs, or as DNA extracted from either sample type. What was sequenced was peripheral blood. The clonotype originates from a man aged 50 to 59 with acute or convalescent COVID-19. The chain uses TRBV24-1 and TRBJ2-7, and 7 junctional nucleotides match TRBD1. The nucleotides are TGTGCCACCAGTGATCGGGACAGCCCCTACGAGCAGTACTTC. This sequence encodes CATSDRDSPYEQYF.